The present TCR beta chain was sequenced within a study of T cells in localized non-small cell lung cancer. General study points: In the blood, greater T cell density corresponded to longer overall survival. Among the top 100 tumor clones, a median around 57 appeared in adjacent lung. It was uninvolved adjacent lung that showed the highest T cell clonality, exceeding tumor.

Only one count was recorded for this clone. Its antigen is as yet unknown. The protocol was immunoSEQ multiplex PCR, while the TCRdb copy is restricted to in-frame clones and leaves out a portion. The sample shows approximately 30,000 clones, 85% to 95% of them seen only once. The V and J ends lost 6 bases and 3 bases, in that order; junction bases with no gene match: 8. The CDR3 runs 14 residues. Germline-derived CDR1 and CDR2 are MDHEN and SYDVKM. This sequence was found in a female donor aged 60 or older with stage II lung adenocarcinoma. Source: peripheral blood mononuclear cells, taken before any cancer treatment. The V call is TRBV28, the J call TRBJ2-7, with 7 bases fitting TRBD1. This CDR3 reads CASRGPGGSYEQYF. Here the CDR3 DNA reads TGTGCCAGCAGGGGTCCAGGGGGAAGCTACGAGCAGTACTTC.